A single sample is the source of the 16 T cell receptor beta chains below, sequenced in a study of CD8 T cells in Susac syndrome. Random hexamers were used to reverse transcribe an amount of roughly 0.45 to 1 ug RNA. TCRdb redid the calling of the immunoSEQ multiplex PCR reads with MiXCR, one entry per CDR3 protein. The sample carries fewer than 90,000 distinct CDR3 sequences, 90% to 95% recorded once. The specimen sequenced was CD8+ T cells from PBMCs. These receptor sequences come from a human donor with Susac syndrome.

This chain joins TRBV6-2 or TRBV6-3 and TRBJ2-7; 14 nucleotides agree with TRBD2. The CDR3 length is 15 residues. Germline-derived CDR1 and CDR2 are MNHEY and SVGEGT. Trimming removed 6 bases from V and 3 bases from J; junction bases left unmatched: 4. The CDR3 region has the DNA TGTGCCAGCAGCAAGGGACTAGCGGGGGACTACGAGCAGTACTTC. The encoded protein is CASSKGLAGDYEQYF.

J is TRBJ2-3 and V is TRBV3-1; D is uncertain. V dropped 2 bases and J dropped 2 bases, with 11 bases sitting between them. The CDR3 loop spans 15 amino acids. Germline V lookup: CDR1 LGHDT, CDR2 YNNKEL (reference sequence). The CDR3 spells CASSQIYRPTDTQYF. The CDR3 DNA is TGTGCCAGCAGCCAAATTTACCGCCCCACAGATACGCAGTATTTT.

This chain connects TRBV5-1 to TRBJ1-1, with TRBD1 identical over 8 bases. This CDR3 is 15 amino acids long. V was pared by 4 bases and J by 0 bases, with 5 bases of the junction left unmatched. Germline V gene data show CDR1 as SGHRS and CDR2 as YFSETQ. The CDR3 loop is CASSPGQGLNTEAFF. CDR3 DNA: TGCGCCAGCAGCCCCGGACAGGGCTTGAACACTGAAGCTTTCTTT.

The chain combines TRBV14 with TRBJ2-2; TRBD1 agrees at 11 bases. The CDR3 runs 16 residues. Germline V gene data show CDR1 as SGHDN and CDR2 as FVKESK. Trimming removed 4 bases from V and 4 bases from J; junction bases left unmatched: 5. The CDR3 DNA is TGTGCCAGCAGCCCCTTAGGGACAGGGGGCACCGGGGAGCTGTTTTTT. It translates to CASSPLGTGGTGELFF.

This chain links TRBV12-3 or TRBV12-4 with TRBJ2-3; no definite D call. V was pared by 5 bases and J by 0 bases, with 12 bases between. The length of the CDR3 is 15 residues. The CDR3 is CASSPDMTSTDTQYF. The CDR3 DNA reads TGTGCCAGCAGTCCCGACATGACTAGCACAGATACGCAGTATTTT.

V is TRBV27 and J is TRBJ2-7; the match to TRBD2 covers 10 bases. With 6 bases clipped from V and 2 bases from J, the junction kept 7 bases outside the gene matches. The CDR3 consists of 15 residues. Germline-derived CDR1 and CDR2 are MNHEY and SMNVEV (reference sequence). Written as DNA, the CDR3 is TGTGCCAGCAGGTCGACGGGACTAGCGCCCTACGAGCAGTACTTC. It specifies CASRSTGLAPYEQYF.

The gene calls are TRBV5-1 and TRBJ1-1, with D perhaps matching TRBD1 (5 bases). The V end lost 0 bases, the J end lost 0 bases, and 6 bases lay between the germline ends. The V gene's germline CDR1 is SGHRS and CDR2 YFSETQ. The CDR3 is 14 amino acids. CDR3 nucleotides: TGCGCCAGCAGCTTGGACAGGTTGAACACTGAAGCTTTCTTT. It translates to CASSLDRLNTEAFF.

This clonotype was seen a few times. The chain has TRBV29-1 and TRBJ2-1; weak D call: TRBD2 (6 bases). From germline, CDR1 is SQVTM and CDR2 ANQGSEA. V lost 2 bases, J lost 2 bases, and 10 bases lay in between. This CDR3 comprises 14 residues. For the CDR3, the DNA is TGCAGCGTTGAATCGGGGGTCACCTACAATGAGCAGTTCTTC. Its translation is CSVESGVTYNEQFF.

The V gene is TRBV20-1, the J gene TRBJ2-7; D ambiguous. The CDR3 totals 11 residues. The ends were cut back, 5 bases at V and 1 base at J, with 6 bases in the middle. Germline-derived CDR1 and CDR2 are DFQATT and SNEGSKA (reference sequence). The CDR3 bases are TGCAGTGCTCTACAGTCCTACGAGCAGTACTTC. Protein product: CSALQSYEQYF.

This chain joins TRBV20-1 and TRBJ1-4; 11 bases agree with TRBD1. Germline V gives CDR1 DFQATT, CDR2 SNEGSKA (reference sequence). V lost 3 bases, J lost 7 bases, and 10 bases stayed unmatched. The CDR3 is 16 amino acids. This CDR3 is CSASDKSGQGAEKLFF. CDR3 coding DNA: TGCAGTGCTAGTGATAAGAGCGGACAGGGGGCTGAAAAACTGTTTTTT.

This sequence joins TRBV4-2 and TRBJ1-6; tentative D call: TRBD1 (5 bases). The CDR3 length is 18 residues. V was shortened by 0 bases and J by 0 bases, with 12 bases between the two germline ends. Germline lookup yields CDR1 LGHNA and CDR2 YNFKEQ. The CDR3 DNA reads as TGTGCCAGCAGCCAAGAGTGGGACCGCGGCTCCTATAATTCACCCCTCCACTTT. Protein product: CASSQEWDRGSYNSPLHF.

The rearrangement joins TRBV7-2 to TRBJ1-1; D remains unclear. CDR1 is SGHTA and CDR2 is FQGNSA in the germline V gene. V lost 5 bases, J lost 0 bases, and 7 bases lay in between. The CDR3 runs to 13 residues. In DNA, the CDR3 is TGTGCCAGCAGCCCGGAGATGAACACTGAAGCTTTCTTT. Its protein is CASSPEMNTEAFF.

This chain links TRBV20-1 with TRBJ2-5; 7 bases agree with TRBD2. The germline V gene has CDR1 DFQATT and CDR2 SNEGSKA (reference sequence). This CDR3 is built from 11 residues. CDR3 coding DNA: TGCAGCGCGGGGGTTCAAGAGACCCAGTACTTC. Translating it yields CSAGVQETQYF.

This sequence joins TRBV2 and TRBJ2-6; TRBD1 agrees at 9 bases. V lost 6 bases to trimming and J lost 2 bases; unmatched junction nucleotides: 8. CDR1 is SNHLY and CDR2 is FYNNEI in the germline V gene. This CDR3 contains 17 residues. Written as DNA, the CDR3 is TGTGCCAGCAGACCAGGACAGGGGTCTGCTGGGGCCAACGTCCTGACTTTC. This sequence encodes CASRPGQGSAGANVLTF.

The chain links TRBV6-2 or TRBV6-3 to TRBJ2-1; a weak D match, TRBD2 (5 bases). This CDR3 contains 21 residues. Germline values: CDR1 MNHEY, CDR2 SVGEGT. V lost 5 bases and J lost 8, with 37 bases in between. CDR3 DNA sequence: TGTGCCAGCAGTGACCGTCTGCAAAATCTACTCTCTGAAACTAGAGAACATGAGCAGTTCTTC. Translated: CASSDRLQNLLSETREHEQFF.

The rearrangement links TRBV20-1 to TRBJ1-4, with D unclear. CDR1 is DFQATT and CDR2 is SNEGSKA in the germline V gene (reference sequence). Trimming stripped 0 bases from V and 8 bases from J, with 22 bases between. The CDR3 extends over 17 amino acids. CDR3 nucleotides: TGCAGTGCTAGAGATCGTCGTTATAAGGGCGGGTGGGAAAAACTGTTTTTT. Translated, it gives CSARDRRYKGGWEKLFF.